Presented here are 24 T cell receptor beta chains from one specimen sequenced in a study of shared clonotypes between healthy human individuals. The assay was immunoSEQ multiplex PCR, and TCRdb's table has in-frame clones only and misses some. Among about 820,000 clones listed, around 93% were seen once. CD8 cells regarded as naive lacked CD45RO, were positively chosen for CCR7, and omitted terminally differentiated effector memory CD45RA+ cells. The sequenced sample was naive CD8+ T cells sorted from blood. Every receptor here comes from a man aged 25-40 years in good health.

In the case of this clone: This sample also contains other DNA sequences that code for the same CDR3. V and J are TRBV19 and TRBJ2-7, with a weak D call TRBD1 (5 bases). CDR1 is LNHDA and CDR2 is SQIVND in the germline V gene (reference sequence). V dropped 6 bases and J dropped 2 bases, with 11 bases sitting between them. The CDR3 runs to 13 residues. CDR3 nucleotide sequence: TGTGCCAGTAGCTACAGGCAGACCTACGAGCAGTACTTC. Translating it yields CASSYRQTYEQYF.

This rearrangement joins TRBV6-6 to TRBJ2-1; D unresolved. Deletions cut 4 bases from V and 4 bases from J, with 5 bases between. CDR1 is MNHNY and CDR2 is SVGAGI in the germline V gene (reference sequence). There are 12 residues in the CDR3. CDR3: CASSSLYNEQFF. The CDR3 bases are TGTGCCAGCAGTTCCTTATACAATGAGCAGTTCTTC.

This chain connects TRBV6-6 to TRBJ2-7, with 10 bases matching TRBD2. The V gene's germline CDR1 is MNHNY and CDR2 SVGAGI (reference sequence). V gave up 2 bases and J gave up 3 bases; unmatched junction bases: 1. There are 14 residues in the CDR3. CDR3 sequence reads: CASSYGTSVYEQYF. The CDR3 nucleotides read TGTGCCAGCAGTTACGGGACTAGCGTCTACGAGCAGTACTTC.

The chain uses TRBV29-1 and TRBJ2-1; weak D call: TRBD2 (6 bases). Per germline, CDR1 SQVTM and CDR2 ANQGSEA. The CDR3 is 15 amino acids. Trimming left V 5 bases short and J 2 bases short, with 16 bases between. The chain's CDR3 is CSVHPRGKTYNEQFF. The CDR3 bases are TGCAGCGTTCATCCCCGCGGGAAGACCTACAATGAGCAGTTCTTC.

J is TRBJ1-1 and V is TRBV29-1; no clear D gene. Germline V CDR1 and CDR2: SQVTM, ANQGSEA. The CDR3 is 14 residues long. The germline V and J ends were trimmed by 6 bases and 3 bases, with 17 bases remaining between them. The CDR3 is CSVQGWGLYTEAFF. The CDR3 region has the DNA TGCAGCGTCCAAGGATGGGGTTTGTACACTGAAGCTTTCTTT.

This chain links TRBV6-6 with TRBJ2-3; 8 positions match TRBD1. Germline CDR1 MNHNY, CDR2 SVGAGI (reference sequence). The CDR3 extends over 15 amino acids. Unmatched junction bases numbered 7, after V lost 3 bases and J lost 5 bases. The CDR3 here is CASSYRTGMEDTQYF. In DNA, the CDR3 is TGTGCCAGCAGTTATCGGACAGGGATGGAAGATACGCAGTATTTT.

The V gene is TRBV28, the J gene TRBJ2-7; D uncertain. The CDR3 totals 13 residues. Germline V gives CDR1 MDHEN, CDR2 SYDVKM. V lost 3 bases, J lost 4 bases, and 10 bases lay in between. The CDR3 sequence is CASSFGWGYEQYF. CDR3 DNA: TGTGCCAGCAGTTTTGGCTGGGGATACGAGCAGTACTTC. Filled out from reference TRBV28 and TRBJ2-7, the complete variable domain reads DVKVTQSSRYLVKRTGEKVFLECVQDMDHENMFWYRQDPGLGLRLIYFSYDVKMKEKGDIPEGYSVSREKKERFSLILESASTNQTSMYLCASSFGWGYEQYFGPGTRLTVT.

The V call is TRBV5-6, the J call TRBJ2-7; 7 positions agree with TRBD2. This CDR3 contains 15 residues. The germline V gene has CDR1 SGHDT and CDR2 YYEEEE. The J segment lost 1 base and the V segment lost 5 bases, leaving 9 bases of the junction unmatched. The CDR3 loop is CASSPTAGPSYEQYF. Here the CDR3 DNA reads TGTGCCAGCAGTCCCACAGCGGGACCTTCCTACGAGCAGTACTTC.

This chain links TRBV7-9 with TRBJ2-3; 9 bases line up with TRBD1. This CDR3 has 15 residues. Germline trimming cut 5 bases from V and 2 bases from J; bases unmatched to any gene: 5. The V gene's germline CDR1 is SEHNR and CDR2 FQNEAQ (reference sequence). In nucleotides, the CDR3 is TGTGCCAGCAGCCCCCGGGACAGGGACACAGATACGCAGTATTTT. It encodes CASSPRDRDTDTQYF.

The chain is built from TRBV15 and TRBJ2-7; either TRBD1 or TRBD2 may supply D (7 bases each). Germline lookup yields CDR1 LNHNV and CDR2 YYDKDF (reference sequence). The CDR3 is 16 residues long. V lost 3 bases to trimming and J lost 5 bases, with 20 bases between them. The CDR3 sequence is CATSSKQGTTRNEQYF. The CDR3 DNA reads as TGTGCCACCAGCAGTAAACAGGGGACTACTCGCAACGAGCAGTACTTC.

This chain joins TRBV10-1 and TRBJ2-7; the D gene could be TRBD1 or TRBD2 (5 bases each). The ends were cut back, 3 bases at V and 5 bases at J, with 11 bases in the middle. The CDR3 has 13 residues. Germline lookup yields CDR1 WNHNN and CDR2 SYGVQD (reference sequence). This chain's CDR3 is CASSDRVGDEQYF. CDR3 DNA sequence: TGCGCCAGCAGTGACAGGGTCGGGGACGAGCAGTACTTC.

This chain joins TRBV7-9 and TRBJ2-5; no clear D. The V gene lost 3 bases and the J gene lost 2 bases, with 13 bases spanning the gap. Looked up from germline, CDR1 is SEHNR and CDR2 is FQNEAQ (reference sequence). CDR3 size: 15 residues. CDR3 nucleotide sequence: TGTGCCAGCAGCTTCTCGATAAGGCGGCAAGAGACCCAGTACTTC. Encoded protein: CASSFSIRRQETQYF.

Here the CDR3 DNA reads TGTGCCAGCAGGCTCCGGGACAGGGGGGGGAACACCGGGGAGCTGTTTTTT. Protein sequence: CASRLRDRGGNTGELFF. This chain connects TRBV25-1 to TRBJ2-2; 11 bases align to TRBD1. Germline CDR1 and CDR2: MGHDK and SYGVNS. This CDR3 is built from 17 residues. V was clipped by 6 bases and J by 1 base; unmatched bases: 7.

Of note for this clone: The sample has other DNA sequences that encode this CDR3 too. The chain employs TRBV27 and TRBJ2-7, with 9 bases fitting TRBD1. Germline V gene data show CDR1 as MNHEY and CDR2 as SMNVEV (reference sequence). The junction had 3 bases not matched to a gene; V was cut back by 6 bases and J by 3 bases. CDR3 length equals 13 residues. The DNA for the CDR3 is TGTGCCAGCAGGTTGACAGGGGGCTACGAGCAGTACTTC. Amino acid sequence: CASRLTGGYEQYF.

The J gene is TRBJ2-1, the V gene TRBV18; weak D call: TRBD1 (6 bases). Trimming left V 5 bases short and J 3 bases short, with 14 bases between. Per the germline V gene, CDR1 is KGHSH and CDR2 is LQKENI. The CDR3 extends over 15 amino acids. The CDR3 DNA is TGTGCCAGCTCAAGCGACAGGACTCACTACAATGAGCAGTTCTTC. The encoded protein is CASSSDRTHYNEQFF.

This rearrangement joins TRBV28 to TRBJ2-7; the D call may be TRBD1 or TRBD2 (5 bases each). The CDR3 runs to 15 residues. CDR1 is MDHEN, CDR2 SYDVKM, per germline. Trimming took 6 bases from V and 1 from J, leaving 16 bases between them. This CDR3 reads CASRADGTGSYEQYF. The CDR3 bases are TGTGCCAGCAGGGCTGACGGGACGGGGTCCTACGAGCAGTACTTC.

The V gene is TRBV7-2, the J gene TRBJ2-7; D remains unclear. Germline V gene data show CDR1 as SGHTA and CDR2 as FQGNSA. This CDR3 is built from 13 residues. Trimming shortened V by 1 base and J by 3 bases, and 7 bases separated the two germline ends. The CDR3 reads CASSLGVGYEQYF. For the CDR3, the DNA is TGTGCCAGCAGCTTAGGGGTAGGCTACGAGCAGTACTTC.

This chain uses TRBV10-1 with TRBJ2-1; 9 nucleotides match TRBD2. V was clipped by 8 bases and J by 4 bases; unmatched bases: 12. CDR1 and CDR2 (germline): WNHNN, SYGVQD (reference sequence). The CDR3 length is 16 residues. The CDR3: CASGQGAGGSYNEQFF. The DNA for the CDR3 is TGCGCCAGCGGCCAGGGAGCGGGAGGTTCTTACAATGAGCAGTTCTTC.

The rearrangement uses TRBV2 and TRBJ2-2, with D possibly matching TRBD2 (5 bases). V shed 2 bases and J shed 4 bases, with 26 bases lying between them. Germline V gene data show CDR1 as SNHLY and CDR2 as FYNNEI. The CDR3 covers 20 residues. CDR3 nucleotide sequence: TGTGCCAGCAGTGAATATCGCGGGTTAACAGCGAGGGTGGGCACCGGGGAGCTGTTTTTT. Amino acid sequence: CASSEYRGLTARVGTGELFF.

CDR3 residues: CASYRDPDTQYF. The CDR3 region has the DNA TGTGCCAGTTACAGGGATCCAGATACGCAGTATTTT. The chain carries TRBV27 and TRBJ2-3, with a tentative D call TRBD1 (6 bases). Trimming cost V 9 bases and J 4 bases, with 11 bases left between them. Germline assignment: CDR1 MNHEY and CDR2 SMNVEV (reference sequence). The CDR3 has 12 residues.

The chain links TRBV5-6 to TRBJ2-1; TRBD2 matches 7 bases. This CDR3 comprises 12 residues. J gave up 7 bases and V 2 bases, and 0 bases lay outside the gene matches. In germline, CDR1 is SGHDT, CDR2 YYEEEE. This CDR3 is CASSFGGNEQFF. The CDR3 DNA sequence: TGTGCCAGCAGCTTCGGGGGGAATGAGCAGTTCTTC.

This sequence joins TRBV13 and TRBJ1-1; D uncertain. Trimming took 5 bases from V and 3 from J, leaving 10 bases between them. The CDR3 is 13 residues long. The germline gives CDR1 PRHDT, CDR2 FYEKMQ (reference sequence). The CDR3 loop reads CASSLRLHTEAFF. In DNA form, the CDR3 reads TGTGCCAGCAGCCTTAGGTTGCACACTGAAGCTTTCTTT. Complete variable domain (other parts from reference TRBV13 and TRBJ1-1): AAGVIQSPRHLIKEKRETATLKCYPIPRHDTVYWYQQGPGQDPQFLISFYEKMQSDKGSIPDRFSAQQFSDYHSELNMSSLELGDSALYFCASSLRLHTEAFFGQGTRLTVV.

This chain uses TRBV7-9 with TRBJ1-1; no firm D call. The CDR3 extends over 14 amino acids. The V end was cut by 2 bases, the J end by 0 bases, with 7 bases between. Germline-derived CDR1 and CDR2 are SEHNR and FQNEAQ (reference sequence). The CDR3 coding sequence is TGTGCCAGCAGCTTACATCCCTTGAACACTGAAGCTTTCTTT. Protein: CASSLHPLNTEAFF.

The CDR3 DNA reads TGTGCCAGCAGTTTATGGGACGGTTCATTGGGAAATGAAAAACTGTTTTTT. It specifies CASSLWDGSLGNEKLFF. The chain has TRBV28 and TRBJ1-4, with no clear D. Germline assignment: CDR1 MDHEN and CDR2 SYDVKM. The CDR3 is made up of 17 amino acids. The V end lost 0 bases, the J end lost 5 bases, and 16 bases lay between the germline ends. The full variable domain, completed using reference TRBV28 and TRBJ1-4, is DVKVTQSSRYLVKRTGEKVFLECVQDMDHENMFWYRQDPGLGLRLIYFSYDVKMKEKGDIPEGYSVSREKKERFSLILESASTNQTSMYLCASSLWDGSLGNEKLFFGSGTQLSVL.